The 27 T cell receptor beta chains given below trace back to one sample, sequenced in a study of regulatory T cells in long-lasting Graves disease. Arm-PCR of CDR3 regions and iRepertoire HTBI primers were used to build TCR beta libraries. TCRdb re-analysed the multiplex PCR reads in MiXCR, keeping a single row per CDR3 protein. Here the sample spans more than 450,000 distinct CDR3 sequences, approximately 12% being singletons. Stated time point: newly diagnosed GD, antithyroid drugs for less than 3 months. Extracted PBMC RNA gave rise to the TCR library. The sample was also reused in another study, on T cells in Graves' hyperthyroidism and ophthalmopathy.

The specimen was peripheral blood mononuclear cells (PBMCs), collected at new diagnosis, from a patient treated with antithyroid drugs. Every receptor here comes from a woman in her 30s with Graves disease.

The V gene is TRBV7-2, the J gene TRBJ1-5; 8 bases map to TRBD1. J was trimmed by 7 bases and V by 2 bases; bases with no gene match: 7. This CDR3 is built from 15 residues. Germline assignment: CDR1 SGHTA and CDR2 FQGNSA. The CDR3, as DNA: TGTGCCAGCAGCTTAAACGGACAGGGCGGACAGCCCCAGCATTTT. Encoded protein: CASSLNGQGGQPQHF.

This clonotype was observed many times. The chain has TRBV5-1 and TRBJ2-1; D is unclear. Germline lookup yields CDR1 SGHRS and CDR2 YFSETQ. The CDR3 extends over 12 amino acids. V shed 0 bases and J shed 9 bases, with 7 bases lying between them. For the CDR3, the DNA is TGCGCCAGCAGCTTGGTAGGTGGTGAGCAGTTCTTC. It yields the protein CASSLVGGEQFF.

The table lists this clonotype with many counts. CDR3 bases: TGTGCCACCAGCAGGGTCAGGACAGTCACAGATACGCAGTATTTT. This translates into CATSRVRTVTDTQYF. This rearrangement joins TRBV15 to TRBJ2-3; D perhaps matches TRBD1 (6 bases). The CDR3 loop spans 15 amino acids. V was cut by 3 bases and J by 2 bases, with 12 bases left in between. Germline V gene sequence: CDR1 LNHNV, CDR2 YYDKDF (reference sequence). The full variable domain, rest sourced from reference TRBV15 and TRBJ2-3, is DAMVIQNPRYQVTQFGKPVTLSCSQTLNHNVMYWYQQKSSQAPKLLFHYYDKDFNNEADTPDNFQSRRPNTSFCFLDIRSPGLGDTAMYLCATSRVRTVTDTQYFGPGTRLTVL.

The chain carries TRBV7-6 and TRBJ2-2; 8 bases fit TRBD1. Germline V gene sequence: CDR1 SGHVS, CDR2 FNYEAQ. The CDR3 sequence is 16 residues long. V shed 3 bases, J shed 0 bases, and the junction held 3 bases outside the gene matches. CDR3 sequence: CASSFRTGTNTGELFF. CDR3 coding DNA: TGTGCCAGCAGCTTCAGGACAGGGACGAACACCGGGGAGCTGTTTTTT.

In this sample, this clonotype turned up many times. V and J are TRBV12-3 or TRBV12-4 and TRBJ1-6; TRBD1 might be the D (6 bases). The CDR3 is 13 residues long. V gave up 2 bases and J gave up 9 bases, with 8 bases separating them. CDR3 sequence: CASSLTGSSPLHF. The CDR3 DNA reads TGTGCCAGCAGTTTAACAGGGAGTTCACCCCTCCACTTT.

This clonotype was recorded at least ten times. V and J are TRBV29-1 and TRBJ1-1, with D perhaps matching TRBD1 (6 bases). The V gene lost 6 bases and the J gene lost 4 bases, with 15 bases spanning the gap. Germline V lookup: CDR1 SQVTM, CDR2 ANQGSEA. The CDR3 contains 13 residues. The CDR3 here is CSVVQGGGTEAFF. CDR3 coding DNA: TGCAGCGTGGTACAGGGTGGGGGCACTGAAGCTTTCTTT. The full variable domain, with the rest looked up from reference TRBV29-1 and TRBJ1-1, is SAVISQKPSRDICQRGTSLTIQCQVDSQVTMMFWYRQQPGQSLTLIATANQGSEATYESGFVIDKFPISRPNLTFSTLTVSNMSPEDSSIYLCSVVQGGGTEAFFGQGTRLTVV.

This clonotype was detected only a few times. This sequence joins TRBV9 and TRBJ2-1; tentatively, D is TRBD2 (5 bases). In germline, CDR1 is SGDLS, CDR2 YYNGEE. Trimming left V 0 bases short and J 8 bases short, with 12 bases between. This CDR3 comprises 14 residues. In DNA, the CDR3 is TGTGCCAGCAGCGTAGTGGGAGCCCCCCATGAGCAGTTCTTC. Protein: CASSVVGAPHEQFF.

This clonotype has ten or more counts. J is TRBJ2-3 and V is TRBV30; 9 bases agree with TRBD1. The germline CDR1 and CDR2 sequences are GTSNPN and SVGIG (reference sequence). This CDR3 is 15 amino acids long. The J segment lost 4 bases and the V segment lost 4 bases, leaving 9 bases of the junction unmatched. The CDR3 nucleotides read TGTGCCTGGAATTCCGGGACAGGGATGGCAGATACGCAGTATTTT. Protein product: CAWNSGTGMADTQYF.

This sequence joins TRBV3-1 and TRBJ2-7; either TRBD1 or TRBD2 may fit D (5 bases each). V lost 5 bases, J lost 5 bases, and 19 bases lay in between. The CDR3 consists of 15 residues. The germline gives CDR1 LGHDT, CDR2 YNNKEL (reference sequence). In DNA form, the CDR3 reads TGTGCCAGCAGCTTTGGGACGGGACCAGGAAACGAGCAGTACTTC. Translated, it gives CASSFGTGPGNEQYF.

A word on this clonotype: A read error likely explains this, since a far larger clone differs by one base. The CDR3 bases are TGTGCCAGCAACCAGGCCGACAGAAAGCAGTTCTTC. This translates into CASNQADRKQFF. The chain has TRBV11-2 and TRBJ2-3, with D possibly being TRBD1 (5 bases). The closer fit of TRBJ2-1 to the DNA end suggests the J call may be wrong. The germline CDR1 and CDR2 sequences are SGHAT and FQNNGV. The CDR3 runs to 12 residues.

In this sample, this clonotype turned up many times. The V gene is TRBV20-1, the J gene TRBJ2-7; TRBD2 aligns across 8 bases. The CDR3 extends over 14 amino acids. Per the germline V gene, CDR1 is DFQATT and CDR2 is SNEGSKA (reference sequence). V was clipped by 0 bases and J by 5 bases; unmatched bases: 6. The CDR3 DNA reads TGCAGTGCTAGAGATCTGGTAGCGGGGAACGAGCAGTACTTC. This gives the protein CSARDLVAGNEQYF.

In its sample, this clonotype was seen a few times. The CDR3 protein is CSAKGRGYGYTF. In DNA form, the CDR3 reads TGCAGCGCCAAGGGGCGAGGTTATGGCTACACCTTC. The V gene is TRBV20-1, the J gene TRBJ1-2, with a weak D call TRBD1 (5 bases). The germline V gene has CDR1 DFQATT and CDR2 SNEGSKA (reference sequence). The CDR3 extends over 12 amino acids.

This clonotype was observed a few times. The genes are TRBV6-2 or TRBV6-3 and TRBJ1-1, with D maybe TRBD1 (6 bases). The CDR3 loop spans 14 amino acids. V was cut by 6 bases and J by 1 base, with 12 bases left in between. Germline-derived CDR1 and CDR2 are MNHEY and SVGEGT. The CDR3 bases are TGTGCCAGCAGCTGGGACACGGGGAACACTGAAGCTTTCTTT. Protein: CASSWDTGNTEAFF.

This clonotype was seen at least ten times. This chain uses TRBV20-1 with TRBJ1-2; unclear D gene. CDR3 size: 13 residues. Germline V gene sequence: CDR1 DFQATT, CDR2 SNEGSKA (reference sequence). Trimming removed 4 bases at V and 8 bases at J, with 17 bases between. For the CDR3, the DNA is TGCAGTGCTAACAGTGGAGAGGGAGAGGGCTACACCTTC. This encodes CSANSGEGEGYTF.

This clonotype was observed many times. The chain couples TRBV6-1 to TRBJ2-3, with a weak D call TRBD1 (6 bases). CDR3 size: 14 residues. The V gene's germline CDR1 is MNHNS and CDR2 SASEGT. V gave up 6 bases and J gave up 5 bases, with 15 bases separating them. Here the CDR3 DNA reads TGTGCCAGCAGGGACCGGACAGCCATAGATACGCAGTATTTT. Residues: CASRDRTAIDTQYF.

DNA of the CDR3: TGTGCCAGCAGTTACAGCCTAGCGGGAGTGCAAGAGACCCAGTACTTC. Its translation: CASSYSLAGVQETQYF. The rearrangement links TRBV6-2 or TRBV6-3 to TRBJ2-5; 10 bases are shared with TRBD2. CDR1 is MNHEY, CDR2 SVGEGT, per germline. J gave up 2 bases and V 2 bases, and 5 bases lay outside the gene matches. CDR3 length: 16 amino acids.

The sample holds a few counts of this clonotype. The chain uses TRBV30 and TRBJ2-2; a weak D match, TRBD2 (5 bases). Germline V CDR1 and CDR2: GTSNPN, SVGIG (reference sequence). This CDR3 contains 16 residues. Trimming left V 5 bases short and J 5 bases short, with 21 bases between. This CDR3 reads CAWSHFVGDATGELFF. The CDR3 DNA reads TGTGCCTGGTCCCATTTCGTGGGAGACGCGACCGGGGAGCTGTTTTTT.

The chain joins TRBV29-1 to TRBJ2-1; D tentatively reads TRBD1 or TRBD2 (5 bases each). The CDR3 has 14 residues. V lost 1 base, J lost 5 bases, and 12 bases lay in between. Germline assignment: CDR1 SQVTM and CDR2 ANQGSEA. The CDR3 region is CSVEVGTGNNEQFF. DNA of the CDR3: TGCAGCGTTGAAGTGGGGACGGGGAACAATGAGCAGTTCTTC.

Of note for this clonotype: This clone may be a read error of a much larger clone one base away. This chain connects TRBV20-1 to TRBJ1-1; D perhaps matches TRBD1 (5 bases). From germline, CDR1 is DFQATT and CDR2 SNEGSKA (reference sequence). The CDR3 spans 13 residues. Written as DNA, the CDR3 is TGCAGTGCTAGAGTCGGACCCGTGGGGGAAGCTTGCTTT. It translates to CSARVGPVGEACF.

This chain links TRBV28 with TRBJ2-5; weak D call: TRBD2 (6 bases). Per germline, CDR1 MDHEN and CDR2 SYDVKM. V lost 5 bases and J 5 bases, leaving 18 bases between the germline ends. The CDR3 consists of 15 residues. The CDR3 DNA sequence: TGTGCCAGCAGTGCTTCCGGGACTTCGCGGGAGACCCAGTACTTC. Residues: CASSASGTSRETQYF.

This chain joins TRBV19 and TRBJ1-6; unclear D gene. V was cut by 4 bases and J by 9 bases, with 19 bases left in between. Germline V gene sequence: CDR1 LNHDA, CDR2 SQIVND (reference sequence). The CDR3 is 16 amino acids. The CDR3: CASSTTLTRFGSPLHF. CDR3 in DNA: TGTGCCAGTAGTACAACCTTGACGAGGTTCGGTTCACCCCTCCACTTT.

This clonotype has ten or more counts. The V gene is TRBV18, the J gene TRBJ1-2; 12 bases are shared with TRBD1. The germline CDR1 and CDR2 sequences are KGHSH and LQKENI. Trimming cost V 4 bases and J 8 bases; bases outside gene matches: 11. The CDR3 has 16 amino acids. The CDR3: CASSLPGQGAYHGYTF. CDR3 bases: TGTGCCAGCTCACTGCCGGGACAGGGGGCTTATCACGGCTACACCTTC.

This clonotype was recorded many times. The chain links TRBV20-1 to TRBJ1-2; a possible D gene is TRBD1 (5 bases). Between the trimmed V and J ends, which lost 0 bases and 7 bases, there was a span of 18 bases. The CDR3 is 15 residues long. Germline loops: CDR1 DFQATT, CDR2 SNEGSKA (reference sequence). The CDR3 reads CSARDPLGAVGGYTF. Here the CDR3 DNA reads TGCAGTGCTAGAGACCCGCTAGGGGCTGTTGGTGGCTACACCTTC.

This clonotype has at least ten counts. The chain employs TRBV6-2 or TRBV6-3 and TRBJ1-4; D might be TRBD1 (6 bases). Germline CDR1 and CDR2: MNHEY and SVGEGT. The V end lost 6 bases, the J end lost 1 base, and 24 bases lay between the germline ends. This CDR3 contains 19 residues. The CDR3 nucleotides read TGTGCCAGCAGGCCCCGGAGGCAGGAGGCAGGGGAAACTAATGAAAAACTGTTTTTT. Translation gives CASRPRRQEAGETNEKLFF.

The chain couples TRBV11-2 to TRBJ2-5; 12 nucleotides match TRBD2. The CDR3 totals 16 residues. Germline loops: CDR1 SGHAT, CDR2 FQNNGV. The V gene end was trimmed by 1 base and the J gene end by 3 bases; junction bases not matched to a gene: 3. CDR3 nucleotides: TGTGCCAGCAGCTTAGGCTGGACTAGCGGGAAAGAGACCCAGTACTTC. Its protein product is CASSLGWTSGKETQYF.

This clonotype has at least ten counts. This rearrangement joins TRBV7-6 to TRBJ2-7; tentatively, D is TRBD1 (6 bases). V was pared by 1 base and J by 2 bases, with 15 bases between. This CDR3 contains 16 residues. CDR1 and CDR2 (germline): SGHVS, FNYEAQ. CDR3 protein: CASSLEVRGQAYEQYF. The CDR3 DNA sequence: TGTGCCAGCAGCTTAGAAGTGAGGGGACAAGCCTACGAGCAGTACTTC.

This clonotype was seen ten or more times. J is TRBJ2-7 and V is TRBV6-2 or TRBV6-3, with unresolved D. Per the germline V gene, CDR1 is MNHEY and CDR2 is SVGEGT. The CDR3 spans 12 residues. The V end was cut by 7 bases, the J end by 0 bases, with 7 bases between. DNA of the CDR3: TGTGCCAGCACCCCCAACTCCTACGAGCAGTACTTC. Residues: CASTPNSYEQYF.